The rows below give T cell receptor beta chains drawn from one sample of a study of prognosis after radiotherapy for stage I lung cancer. TCRdb processed the multiplex PCR reads anew with MiXCR; each CDR3 protein has one entry. Of 13,000 or so distinct CDR3 sequences listed, about half are singletons. The sample in question was PBMCs, obtained before or after stereotactic body radiation therapy (not recorded which). Source of these receptors: a donor at least 50 years old with non-small cell lung cancer. CDR3s include the opening cysteine and the closing phenylalanine or tryptophan. The D gene is left open where the match is weak. A row's size may be missing; if present it is once, few, many or a size class.

many	TRBJ1-3	NA	TRBV30	TGTGCCTGGGACGACATCTCTGGAAACACCATATATTTT	CAWDDISGNTIYF
once	TRBJ2-7	NA	TRBV11-3	TGTGCCAGCAGCTTAATTTCCTACGAGCAGTACTTC	CASSLISYEQYF
many	TRBJ2-7	NA	TRBV28	TGTGCCAGCAATGCCCCAGGAGCCTACGAGCAGTACTTC	CASNAPGAYEQYF
NA	TRBJ2-2	NA	TRBV9	TGTGCCAGCAGCGCTCCGAACACCGGGGAGCTGTTTTTT	CASSAPNTGELFF
medium-sized	TRBJ2-1	TRBD2	TRBV27	TGTGCCAGCACTAAACTAGCGAGTGGGAGGTATGAGCAGTTCTTC	CASTKLASGRYEQFF
many	TRBJ1-2	NA	TRBV2	TGTGCCAGCAGGAGTTCCTATGGCTACACCTTC	CASRSSYGYTF
NA	TRBJ2-3	NA	TRBV10-2	TGCGCCAGCAGTGTCAGCGGGCGCACAGATACGCAGTATTTT	CASSVSGRTDTQYF
medium-sized	TRBJ2-7	NA	TRBV28	TGTGCCAGCAGTCTGCGACGGAGCGAGCAGTACTTC	CASSLRRSEQYF
medium-sized	TRBJ1-2	NA	TRBV28	TGTGCCAGCAGTTTATCCCGACGGAGTAACTATGGCTACACCTTC	CASSLSRRSNYGYTF
NA	TRBJ2-7	NA	TRBV5-1	TGCGCCAGCAGCTTGGTACATGTTTCCTACGAGCAGTACTTC	CASSLVHVSYEQYF
NA	TRBJ2-3	TRBD2	TRBV11-3	TGTGCCAGCAGCTTAGGTGTGGGAGGGGTCGAGGATACGCAGTATTTT	CASSLGVGGVEDTQYF
many	TRBJ2-1	TRBD1	TRBV7-3	TGTGCCAGCAGCTATTCAGGGACAGATGAGCAGTTCTTC	CASSYSGTDEQFF
many	TRBJ1-2	NA	TRBV29-1	TGCAGCGTTGAAGATCCCAGGGACCACTATGGCTACACCTTC	CSVEDPRDHYGYTF
many	TRBJ2-5	TRBD2	TRBV7-9	TGTGCCAGCAGCTTATTCAGCGGGAGTTTTGAAGAGACCCAGTACTTC	CASSLFSGSFEETQYF
many	TRBJ2-3	NA	TRBV27	TGTGCCAGCAGTTTATCGAGCAGGTTCACAGATACGCAGTATTTT	CASSLSSRFTDTQYF
medium-sized	TRBJ1-6	NA	TRBV2	TGTGCCAGCAGTGAAAGGGACGGAGGGAATTCACCCCTCCACTTT	CASSERDGGNSPLHF
medium-sized	TRBJ2-7	TRBD2	TRBV28	TGTGCCAGCAGTACCGGGACTAGCGGGAACGAGCAGTACTTC	CASSTGTSGNEQYF
medium-sized	TRBJ2-7	NA	TRBV6-5	TGTGCCACGCACCCCCAGCGGCCGACCTACGAGCAGTACTTC	CATHPQRPTYEQYF
NA	TRBJ1-5	TRBD1	TRBV7-6	TGTGCCAGCAGCTTATCTACAGGAGGGGGCAATCAGCACCAGCACTTT	CASSLSTGGGNQHQHF
NA	TRBJ2-1	TRBD1	TRBV6-1	TGTGCCAGCAGTGAGGGGACAGGGACTAACAATGAGCAGTTCTTC	CASSEGTGTNNEQFF
NA	TRBJ2-1	NA	TRBV20-1	TGCAGTGCTAGAGATGTCGGGAGCTCCTACAATGAGCAGTTCTTC	CSARDVGSSYNEQFF
NA	TRBJ2-7	NA	TRBV6-2/TRBV6-3	TGTGCCTGCAGCTTGACTAGAGATACCTACGAGCAGTACTTC	CACSLTRDTYEQYF